A single sample gave rise to the 27 T cell receptor beta chains below, sequenced in a study of tumor and adjacent non-tumor tissue in lung cancer. A modified ARM-PCR protocol with three rounds of nested PCR amplified TCRbeta. TCRdb re-derived calls from the multiplex PCR reads in MiXCR, one entry per CDR3 protein. This sample carries roughly 43,000 distinct CDR3 sequences, roughly 60% of them seen once, and the ten largest clones take around 45%. RNA was extracted from bulk tissue without any cell sorting. More than 3 cm separated this lung sample from the edge of the tumor. The source material was distant non-tumor lung tissue. The receptors stem from a man aged 50-59 years with non-small cell lung cancer.

In regard to this clonotype: This may be a read error, as it is one base from a much larger clone. The CDR3, as DNA: TGTGCCTGGAATCCAATCCGTAATTCACCCCTCCACTTT. It encodes CAWNPIRNSPLHF. The gene calls are TRBV30 and TRBJ1-6, with unresolved D. Germline assignment: CDR1 GTSNPN and CDR2 SVGIG (reference sequence). The CDR3 totals 13 residues. V lost 4 bases and J lost 6, with 10 bases in between.

The table lists this clonotype with many counts. The V call is TRBV10-3, the J call TRBJ2-1, with TRBD2 matching over 11 bases. The germline gives CDR1 ENHRY, CDR2 SYGVKD. V was clipped by 4 bases and J by 5 bases; unmatched bases: 1. The CDR3 has 14 residues. The CDR3 DNA is TGTGCCATCAGTGGACTAGCGGGAAACAATGAGCAGTTCTTC. Its protein product is CAISGLAGNNEQFF.

Turning to this clonotype: The germline gene is not matched at one end of the junction; a read error may be the cause. The chain recombines TRBV29-1 with TRBJ2-1, with 9 bases identical to TRBD2. This CDR3 is 14 amino acids long. Germline CDR1 SQVTM, CDR2 ANQGSEA. The CDR3, as DNA: TGCAGCGCATCTCTCGCGGGAGGGGGCAATAAGCAGTTCTTC. It translates to CSASLAGGGNKQFF.

V is TRBV4-1 and J is TRBJ2-3; 9 bases map to TRBD1. The CDR3 runs to 16 residues. Trimming at V came to 4 bases and at J to 4 bases, leaving 9 bases not matched to a gene. Germline V gene lookup returns CDR1 MGHRA and CDR2 YSYEKL. CDR3 sequence (DNA): TGCGCCAGCAGCCGGGGACAGGGTGGGGTCTCAGATACGCAGTATTTT. Its translation is CASSRGQGGVSDTQYF.

This clonotype was seen only once. Likely a read error: the CDR3 ends without its conserved phenylalanine or tryptophan. The chain uses TRBV20-1 and TRBJ2-5; 8 bases align to TRBD2. This CDR3 has 14 amino acids. Germline CDR1 is DFQATT and CDR2 is SNEGSKA (reference sequence). Trimming at V came to 4 bases and at J to 7 bases, leaving 11 bases not matched to a gene. The CDR3 nucleotides read TGCAGTGCTAACGGGAGGGCCCTCGGGGGGACCCAGTACTTA. Protein sequence: CSANGRALGGTQYL.

Concerning this clonotype: Compared with germline, one end of the junction differs, possibly owing to a read error. This chain uses TRBV30 with TRBJ2-6; TRBD1 might be the D (5 bases). This CDR3 has 16 amino acids. Germline V CDR1 and CDR2: GTSNPN, SVGIG (reference sequence). The chain's CDR3 is CAWSTPYVSGASVLTF. CDR3 bases: TGTGCCTGGTCCACCCCGTATGTCTCTGGGGCCAGCGTCCTGACTTTC.

This clonotype has at least ten counts. This chain links TRBV14 with TRBJ1-2; possible D gene TRBD1, 5 bases. Per germline, CDR1 SGHDN and CDR2 FVKESK. The ends were cut back, 1 base at V and 8 bases at J, with 20 bases in the middle. The CDR3 totals 16 residues. This chain's CDR3 is CASSQVDTPPAGGYTF. In DNA, the CDR3 is TGTGCCAGCAGCCAAGTGGACACTCCACCCGCCGGCGGCTACACCTTC.

As to this clonotype: The missing conserved phenylalanine or tryptophan at the end of this CDR3 makes a read error likely. V gene TRBV6-5 combines with J gene TRBJ1-5; weak D call: TRBD1 (5 bases). The CDR3 consists of 15 residues. CDR1 and CDR2 (germline): MNHEY, SVGAGI. CDR3 nucleotides: TGTGTCAGCACCCCGGGGGTGGGGCGGCATCAGCCCCAGCATTTG. This codes for CVSTPGVGRHQPQHL.

Ten or more counts support this clonotype. The V and J genes are TRBV12-3 or TRBV12-4 and TRBJ1-2, with TRBD1 identical over 10 bases. The CDR3 length is 15 residues. Trimming at V came to 6 bases and at J to 8 bases, leaving 12 bases not matched to a gene. As DNA, the CDR3 is TGTGCCAGCAGCTCCGGGACAGGGGATTCCTGGGGCTACACCTTC. This translates into CASSSGTGDSWGYTF.

The chain employs TRBV30 and TRBJ1-5; D remains ambiguous. CDR1 and CDR2 (germline): GTSNPN, SVGIG (reference sequence). V was trimmed by 2 bases and J by 6 bases, leaving 11 bases between them. This CDR3 contains 13 residues. The CDR3 nucleotides are TGTGCCTGGAGTAAAGAAGGGCTTCAGCCCCAGCATTTT. Translation: CAWSKEGLQPQHF.

As regards this clonotype: A read error is possible here, since a much larger clone lies one base away. The rearrangement uses TRBV18 and TRBJ2-5; D is uncertain. Deletions cut 2 bases from V and 4 bases from J, with 5 bases between. The V gene's germline CDR1 is KGHSH and CDR2 LQKENI. The CDR3 is 12 amino acids. For the CDR3, the DNA is TGTGCCAGCTCACCAGACCTAGAGACCCAGTACTTC. Translated, it gives CASSPDLETQYF.

A note on this clonotype: One end of the junction varies from germline; a read error may be responsible. The chain couples TRBV6-5 to TRBJ2-2, with TRBD2 as a possible D gene (7 bases). Germline lookup yields CDR1 MNHEY and CDR2 SVGAGI. The CDR3 totals 15 residues. The CDR3 region is CASSEVGGQAGELSF. The CDR3 bases are TGTGCCAGCAGCGAAGTCGGGGGGCAGGCCGGGGAGCTGTCTTTT.

As concerns this clonotype: An end of the junction differs from the germline gene, which may be a read error. This chain uses TRBV5-1 with TRBJ2-7, with 9 bases identical to TRBD1. Germline V gives CDR1 SGHRS, CDR2 YFSETQ. There are 16 residues in the CDR3. DNA for the CDR3: TGTGTCAGCAGCTTGGGACATCGGGACAGGGTCTCCGAGCAGTACTTC. It yields the protein CVSSLGHRDRVSEQYF.

With regard to this clonotype: A much larger clonotype is one base distant, so this may be a read error. The V gene is TRBV7-8, the J gene TRBJ1-1, with a tentative D call TRBD1 (5 bases). The CDR3 is 15 amino acids. Germline CDR1 SGHVS, CDR2 FQNEAQ. CDR3 coding DNA: TGTGCCAGCAACTTAGCGTTGCAGGGAGAAACTGAAGCTTTCTTT. Amino acids: CASNLALQGETEAFF. The whole variable domain, filled in from reference TRBV7-8 and TRBJ1-1, reads GAGVSQSPRYKVAKRGQDVALRCDPISGHVSLFWYQQALGQGPEFLTYFQNEAQLDKSGLPSDRFFAERPEGSVSTLKIQRTQQEDSAVYLCASNLALQGETEAFFGQGTRLTVV.

Comments on this clonotype: This is likely a read error, given that the CDR3 carries no conserved phenylalanine or tryptophan at its end. This chain joins TRBV6-5 and TRBJ2-2; possibly TRBD1 for D (5 bases). This CDR3 region has 15 residues. Germline assignment: CDR1 MNHEY and CDR2 SVGAGI. This chain's CDR3 is CTSSKVREQAGELFY. DNA for the CDR3: TGTACCAGCAGCAAAGTCAGGGAACAGGCCGGGGAGCTGTTTTAT.

Comments on this clonotype: This sequence may be a read error, since a much larger clone differs from it by one base. CDR3 sequence (DNA): TGTGCCAGCAGCCACCCGACAGTAAATGGGCAGTTCTTC. Its protein product is CASSHPTVNGQFF. This sequence joins TRBV14 and TRBJ2-1; D is perhaps TRBD1 (5 bases). Germline V lookup: CDR1 SGHDN, CDR2 FVKESK. The CDR3 covers 13 residues.

The chain is built from TRBV20-1 and TRBJ1-5; TRBD1 is a possible D gene (6 bases). The CDR3 spans 14 residues. In germline, CDR1 is DFQATT, CDR2 SNEGSKA (reference sequence). Trimming left V 2 bases short and J 9 bases short, with 17 bases between. The CDR3 DNA reads TGCAGTGCTAGAAAGGGGGTGACAAGGGGGCCCCAGCATTTT. The encoded protein is CSARKGVTRGPQHF.

Notes on this clonotype: Germline and junction disagree at one end, which may indicate a read error. The rearrangement joins TRBV6-5 to TRBJ2-3; 8 nucleotides match TRBD2. CDR1 is MNHEY and CDR2 is SVGAGI in the germline V gene. The CDR3 covers 15 residues. For the CDR3, the DNA is TGTGCCAGCAGTTTCGGGACTAGTGACACAGTTACGCAGTATTTT. Its translation: CASSFGTSDTVTQYF.

The table lists this clonotype with a few counts. This sequence may be a read error, since a much larger clone differs from it by one base. V is TRBV6-5 and J is TRBJ1-1, with TRBD1 as a possible D gene (5 bases). The CDR3 runs 14 residues. V was trimmed by 4 bases and J by 4 bases, leaving 13 bases between them. The germline V gene encodes CDR1 MNHEY and CDR2 SVGAGI. The CDR3 DNA reads as TGTGCCAGCAGTTCCATGGTGGGGGGCACTGAAGCTTTCTTT. Amino acid sequence: CASSSMVGGTEAFF.

To note about this clonotype: With a much larger clone just one base away, this may be a read error. The V call is TRBV12-5, the J call TRBJ2-2; perhaps D is TRBD1 or TRBD2 (5 bases each). The CDR3 is 14 amino acids. Germline V gene lookup returns CDR1 LGHNT and CDR2 FRNRAP. In DNA form, the CDR3 reads TGTACTAGTGGTCTCCGGGACGGAGACGGGGAGCTGTTTTTT. Its protein is CTSGLRDGDGELFF. Complete variable domain (other parts from reference TRBV12-5 and TRBJ2-2): DARVTQTPRHKVTEMGQEVTMRCQPILGHNTVFWYRQTMMQGLELLAYFRNRAPLDDSGMPKDRFSAEMPDATLATLKIQPSEPRDSAVYFCTSGLRDGDGELFFGEGSRLTVL.

Concerning this clonotype itself: At one boundary the junction diverges from the germline segment, which might be a read error. The rearrangement links TRBV4-2 to TRBJ1-5, with a tentative D call TRBD1 (5 bases). Germline CDR1 and CDR2: LGHNA and YNFKEQ. The CDR3 is 16 residues long. CDR3 sequence (DNA): TGTGACAGCAGCCAAATGGGAGGGGTCGGCAATCTGCCCCAGCATTTT. It yields the protein CDSSQMGGVGNLPQHF.

Comments on this clonotype: Lacking the conserved final phenylalanine or tryptophan, this CDR3 likely reflects a read error. The chain uses TRBV6-5 and TRBJ1-5; the D gene is possibly TRBD1 (5 bases). The J call may be incorrect, as the DNA end agrees better with TRBJ2-3. CDR1 is MNHEY, CDR2 SVGAGI, per germline. The CDR3 spans 13 residues. The CDR3 is CACRVQVDQPQYS. The CDR3 DNA reads TGTGCCTGCAGAGTACAGGTTGATCAGCCCCAGTATTCT.

To note about this clonotype: A much larger clonotype is one base distant, so this may be a read error. The chain carries TRBV2 and TRBJ1-6, with TRBD1 identical over 7 bases. This CDR3 comprises 14 residues. Germline V CDR1 and CDR2: SNHLY, FYNNEI. Trimming removed 4 bases from V and 10 bases from J; junction bases left unmatched: 7. The CDR3 loop is CASSVTRGWSPLHF. The CDR3 DNA sequence: TGTGCCAGCAGTGTGACCAGGGGGTGGTCACCCCTCCACTTT. Combining the CDR3 with reference TRBV2 and TRBJ1-6 gives the whole variable domain EPEVTQTPSHQVTQMGQEVILRCVPISNHLYFYWYRQILGQKVEFLVSFYNNEISEKSEIFDDQFSVERPDGSNFTLKIRSTKLEDSAMYFCASSVTRGWSPLHFGNGTRLTVT.

This chain joins TRBV7-3 and TRBJ2-1, with D perhaps TRBD1 (6 bases). The length of the CDR3 is 16 residues. Germline V gene lookup returns CDR1 SGHTA and CDR2 FQGTGA. The V gene lost 0 bases and the J gene lost 2 bases, with 11 bases spanning the gap. CDR3 protein: CASSLTHGTPYNEQFF. The DNA for the CDR3 is TGTGCCAGCAGCTTAACGCATGGGACACCCTACAATGAGCAGTTCTTC.

A word on this clonotype: One junction end disagrees with the germline gene, perhaps due to a read error. This chain uses TRBV6-6 with TRBJ2-1; D remains ambiguous. The CDR3 is made up of 14 amino acids. Germline V lookup: CDR1 MNHNY, CDR2 SVGAGI (reference sequence). The CDR3, as DNA: TGTGCCAACAGTTACACGATAGGGCGCTATGAGCAGTTCTTC. Protein product: CANSYTIGRYEQFF.

This clonotype has more than one count but fewer than ten. Germline is not matched at one junction end, which may reflect a read error. The chain employs TRBV24-1 and TRBJ1-5; no definite D call. The CDR3 extends over 16 amino acids. The germline V gene encodes CDR1 KGHDR and CDR2 SFDVKD. DNA of the CDR3: TGTGCCACCAGTCCCCGGGATAGGTTCCCAAATCAGTCCCAACATTTT. Translated, it gives CATSPRDRFPNQSQHF.

On this clonotype: This likely comes from a read error, as the CDR3 has no conserved phenylalanine or tryptophan at its end. V gene TRBV11-2 combines with J gene TRBJ2-3, with 13 bases aligning to TRBD2. The CDR3 has 18 residues. Germline lookup yields CDR1 SGHAT and CDR2 FQNNGV. Here the CDR3 DNA reads TGTGCCAGCGGCTTAGTCCTCGGACTAGCGGGGGTCACAGATACACAGTATTAT. This codes for CASGLVLGLAGVTDTQYY.